A single sample gave rise to the 20 T cell receptor beta chains below, sequenced in a study of vaccination and CD4 T cells after COVID-19. Cultured CD4+ T cell DNA underwent sequencing with the Oncomine TCR Beta short-read assay. MiXCR was run by TCRdb on the PCR reads, yielding one entry per CDR3 protein. The repertoire consists of 15,000 or so distinct CDR3 sequences, with 40% to 60% occurring once and the leading ten covering more than 15%. These receptors are not linked to any known antigen. Described treatment: roughly 11-day PBMC culture with coronavirus spike peptide pools or control peptides (ViraFEST assay). The sequencing here drew on CD4+ T cells from blood, cultured in vitro, taken before SARS-CoV-2 vaccination. The origin of the receptors is a human donor who had recovered from COVID-19.

This clonotype came up a few times. The chain is built from TRBV28 and TRBJ1-2; TRBD1 might be the D (6 bases). CDR3 size: 12 residues. V was clipped by 6 bases and J by 8 bases, with 13 bases between them. CDR1 and CDR2 (germline): MDHEN, SYDVKM. CDR3: CASSRTGLGYTF. The CDR3 DNA sequence: TGTGCCAGCAGCCGAACAGGGTTGGGCTACACCTTC.

This clonotype was observed a single time. The gene calls are TRBV19 and TRBJ1-1; no clear D. CDR1 is LNHDA and CDR2 is SQIVND in the germline V gene (reference sequence). CDR3 length: 14 amino acids. The V and J ends lost 1 base and 1 base respectively, with 7 bases between them. The CDR3 nucleotides are TGTGCCAGTAGTATAGGAGGTGAGAACACTGAAGCTTTCTTT. Translated: CASSIGGENTEAFF.

The chain joins TRBV7-6 to TRBJ1-1; 8 bases agree with TRBD1. CDR1 and CDR2 from the germline V gene are SGHVS and FNYEAQ. The CDR3 has 16 amino acids. V trimming: 6 bases; J trimming: 3 bases; junction bases outside the gene matches: 12. This CDR3 is CASRPPGGRTHTEAFF. The CDR3, as DNA: TGTGCCAGCAGACCACCAGGGGGCCGGACTCACACTGAAGCTTTCTTT.

DNA for the CDR3: TGTGCCAGCAGCCCGACCGGGACAGGAGTTAACTATGGCTACACCTTC. This sequence encodes CASSPTGTGVNYGYTF. The V gene is TRBV7-9, the J gene TRBJ1-2; TRBD1 agrees at 8 bases. This CDR3 comprises 16 residues. The germline V gene encodes CDR1 SEHNR and CDR2 FQNEAQ (reference sequence). With 5 bases clipped from V and 1 base from J, the junction kept 9 bases outside the gene matches. The entire variable domain, with the rest obtained from reference TRBV7-9 and TRBJ1-2, is as follows: DTGVSQNPRHKITKRGQNVTFRCDPISEHNRLYWYRQTLGQGPEFLTYFQNEAQLEKSRLLSDRFSAERPKGSFSTLEIQRTEQGDSAMYLCASSPTGTGVNYGYTFGSGTRLTVV.

This rearrangement joins TRBV5-1 to TRBJ2-7; the D gene is possibly TRBD1 (5 bases). CDR1 is SGHRS, CDR2 YFSETQ, per germline. The V end lost 4 bases, the J end lost 2 bases, and 19 bases lay between the germline ends. The CDR3 covers 16 residues. CDR3 bases: TGCGCCAGCAGCAGACTTCAGGGTTCCCAACCCTACGAGCAGTACTTC. It is translated as CASSRLQGSQPYEQYF.

Only a few counts were recorded for this clonotype. The V and J genes are TRBV6-1 and TRBJ2-5; D remains unclear. The CDR3 has 11 amino acids. Germline V gene lookup returns CDR1 MNHNS and CDR2 SASEGT. Trimming removed 2 bases from V and 10 bases from J, with 8 bases in between. The CDR3 region is CASSENWDQYF. CDR3 coding DNA: TGTGCCAGCAGTGAAAACTGGGACCAGTACTTC.

There are a few counts of this clonotype. The chain recombines TRBV20-1 with TRBJ1-2; the D gene is possibly TRBD1 (5 bases). V was clipped by 6 bases and J by 6 bases, with 20 bases between them. The CDR3 sequence is 14 residues long. Germline CDR1 DFQATT, CDR2 SNEGSKA (reference sequence). The CDR3 DNA is TGCAGTGCCCCAAAGGCCCTCGGGGGACATGGCTACACCTTC. It translates to CSAPKALGGHGYTF.

The CDR3 DNA reads as TGTGCCAGCACCCGACGGGGGGGGGAGACCCAGTACTTC. It is translated as CASTRRGGETQYF. The chain recombines TRBV12-3 or TRBV12-4 with TRBJ2-5, with 8 bases matching TRBD2. J gave up 5 bases and V 7 bases, and 6 bases lay outside the gene matches. The CDR3 consists of 13 residues.

V gene TRBV3-1 combines with J gene TRBJ2-1, with D maybe TRBD2 (5 bases). Trimming cost V 6 bases and J 14 bases, with 17 bases left between them. The CDR3 has 12 amino acids. Per the germline V gene, CDR1 is LGHDT and CDR2 is YNNKEL (reference sequence). CDR3 bases: TGTGCCAGCAGTTCCGGAGGCAAATGGGAGTTCTTC. Amino acids: CASSSGGKWEFF.

This clonotype was counted between two and nine times. The V call is TRBV20-1, the J call TRBJ2-5, with a tentative D call TRBD2 (6 bases). Germline CDR1 reads DFQATT; CDR2 reads SNEGSKA (reference sequence). Trimming removed 4 bases from V and 5 bases from J, with 17 bases in between. This CDR3 has 14 residues. The CDR3 spells CSAKWRGEVETQYF. CDR3 DNA sequence: TGCAGTGCTAAATGGAGGGGAGAAGTGGAGACCCAGTACTTC.

The V call is TRBV2, the J call TRBJ1-6; D perhaps matches TRBD1 (5 bases). The germline CDR1 and CDR2 sequences are SNHLY and FYNNEI. This CDR3 region has 15 residues. The V end lost 3 bases, the J end lost 8 bases, and 14 bases lay between the germline ends. CDR3 in DNA: TGTGCCAGCAGTGAGATCCAGGGAATCGATTCACCCCTCCACTTT. It codes for CASSEIQGIDSPLHF.

The rearrangement links TRBV6-4 to TRBJ1-1; 8 bases align to TRBD1. This CDR3 has 19 amino acids. Unmatched junction bases numbered 18, after V lost 2 bases and J lost 4 bases. Per the germline V gene, CDR1 is MRHNA and CDR2 is SNTAGT. In nucleotides, the CDR3 is TGTGCCAGCAGTGACGCTGCCGGGACAGGAGGTATATTGGGCACTGAAGCTTTCTTT. This gives the protein CASSDAAGTGGILGTEAFF.

CDR3 nucleotides: TGTGCCAGCAGTGAATTATTGGGGGCCAACTATGGCTACACCTTC. Its protein is CASSELLGANYGYTF. The chain links TRBV6-1 to TRBJ1-2; tentative D call: TRBD1 (6 bases). The CDR3 extends over 15 amino acids. Trimming removed 2 bases at V and 2 bases at J, with 12 bases between. The germline gives CDR1 MNHNS, CDR2 SASEGT.

This clonotype was counted between two and nine times. This chain joins TRBV18 and TRBJ2-5, with D possibly being TRBD1 or TRBD2 (5 bases each). The CDR3 contains 13 residues. Trimming shortened V by 4 bases and J by 2 bases, and 8 bases separated the two germline ends. Germline V gene sequence: CDR1 KGHSH, CDR2 LQKENI. This CDR3 is CASSLWGQETQYF. CDR3 DNA sequence: TGTGCCAGCTCACTCTGGGGGCAAGAGACCCAGTACTTC.

This clonotype showed up just a few times. The J gene is TRBJ2-5, the V gene TRBV5-4; D is undetermined. The V and J ends lost 4 bases and 1 base respectively, with 14 bases between them. Germline values: CDR1 SGHNT, CDR2 YYREEE (reference sequence). This CDR3 has 15 amino acids. The CDR3 DNA sequence: TGTGCCAGCAGCGAAAGGACGGAGATCCAAGAGACCCAGTACTTC. It yields the protein CASSERTEIQETQYF.

This sequence joins TRBV7-3 and TRBJ2-2; D is perhaps TRBD1 or TRBD2 (5 bases each). Trimming stripped 3 bases from V and 7 bases from J, with 18 bases between. The CDR3 sequence is 16 residues long. Germline assignment: CDR1 SGHTA and CDR2 FQGTGA. Here the CDR3 reads CASSLGVRGRGGELFF. The CDR3, as DNA: TGTGCCAGCAGCTTGGGCGTGAGGGGCAGAGGCGGGGAGCTGTTTTTT.

This clonotype has just a few counts. This rearrangement joins TRBV19 to TRBJ2-5; a possible D gene is TRBD1 (6 bases). Germline V CDR1 and CDR2: LNHDA, SQIVND (reference sequence). The ends were cut back, 10 bases at V and 0 bases at J, with 15 bases in the middle. CDR3 size: 14 residues. The DNA of the CDR3 is TGTGCCACCTCGGACAGACTACACCAAGAGACCCAGTACTTC. Its translation is CATSDRLHQETQYF.

There are a few counts of this clonotype. This sequence joins TRBV12-3 or TRBV12-4 and TRBJ1-5; TRBD1 matches 8 bases. V dropped 2 bases and J dropped 6; count of bases not matched to a gene: 9. The CDR3 consists of 16 residues. The DNA of the CDR3 is TGTGCCAGCAGTTTAAGGACAGGGACCCTACCTCAGCCCCAGCATTTT. Encoded protein: CASSLRTGTLPQPQHF.

This chain uses TRBV4-1 with TRBJ2-5; D ambiguous. V lost 1 base to trimming and J lost 4 bases, with 10 bases between them. CDR1 MGHRA and CDR2 YSYEKL come from the germline V gene. The CDR3 extends over 14 amino acids. The chain's CDR3 is CASSQVAFLETQYF. The CDR3 DNA is TGCGCCAGCAGCCAAGTTGCGTTCTTAGAGACCCAGTACTTC.

This clonotype was picked up a small number of times. The chain is built from TRBV7-7 and TRBJ2-5, with D unclear. The CDR3 has 13 amino acids. The germline V gene encodes CDR1 SSHAT and CDR2 FNYEAQ (reference sequence). V was clipped by 1 base and J by 2 bases, with 5 bases between them. DNA for the CDR3: TGTGCCAGCAGCTTAGGTGGACAAGAGACCCAGTACTTC. The encoded protein is CASSLGGQETQYF.